This TCR beta chain was found in a study of blood T cell repertoires in COVID-19. CDR3 length: 16 residues. Germline CDR1 LGHNA, CDR2 YNFKEQ. The ends were cut back, 1 base at V and 1 base at J, with 13 bases in the middle. Under the authors' procedure: Nucleated cell counts were estimated from reference gene primer amplification. Some clones are missing from TCRdb's copy, which holds only in-frame ones; the method was immunoSEQ multiplex PCR. V, J and clone size derive from that table, while D and trimming were established from the DNA sequence. This sample carries 140,000 to 150,000 clones, approximately 85% of them seen once, and the ten largest clones take more than 7.5%. This clone was counted between two and nine times.

V is TRBV4-2 and J is TRBJ1-1; a weak D match, TRBD1 (6 bases). Input material: peripheral blood. This sequence originates from a woman in her sixties or seventies with COVID-19, enrolled during active disease. CDR3 DNA: TGTGCCAGCAGCCAAGTCCTCGGGGGGCAGAACACTGAAGCTTTCTTT. This sequence encodes CASSQVLGGQNTEAFF.